This is a list of T cell receptor beta chains from one sample in a study of T cell responses to AZD1222 COVID-19 vaccine. Assay: immunoSEQ multiplex PCR; the TCRdb copy retains only in-frame clones and omits some. Seen here are 90,000 to 150,000 clones, about 87% observed once, and the top ten hold roughly 8.9%. The source material was peripheral blood, sampled on day 0 of AZD1222 vaccination. These receptors came from an adult in good health. CDR3s include the opening cysteine and the closing phenylalanine or tryptophan. The D gene is left open where the match is weak. Size is omitted from some rows. Given values are once, few, many or a class for expanded clones.

size	V	D	J	DNA	CDR3
.	TRBV7-8	.	TRBJ2-1	TGTGCCAGCAGCTTCTATCAGGCCCCTATTGTGAATGAGCAGTTCTTC	CASSFYQAPIVNEQFF
.	TRBV3-1/TRBV3-2	TRBD1	TRBJ2-1	TGTGCCAGCAGCCTCCGGACAGGGAGCGGTGAGCAGTTCTTC	CASSLRTGSGEQFF
.	TRBV18	TRBD2	TRBJ2-3	TGTGCCAGCTCACCAGGGACTAGCGGGAGGAGCACAGATACGCAGTATTTT	CASSPGTSGRSTDTQYF
.	TRBV25-1	TRBD2	TRBJ2-7	TGTGCCAGCAGTGAAGGGGGTAGCGGGAGTCGGTACGAGCAGTACTTC	CASSEGGSGSRYEQYF
.	TRBV6-5	.	TRBJ1-2	TGTGCCAGCAGTTACGAGGACTCAGGCCGGGGCTATGGCTACACCTTC	CASSYEDSGRGYGYTF
.	TRBV20-1	.	TRBJ1-1	TGCAGTGCTAGTAGGGCGGGGAACACTGAAGCTTTCTTT	CSASRAGNTEAFF
.	TRBV6-1	.	TRBJ1-6	TGTGCCAGCAGTGAAGCGCAACGGCTCCCCCTCCACTTT	CASSEAQRLPLHF
once	TRBV5-3	TRBD1	TRBJ1-4	TGTGCCAGAAGCCCCCCAGGGACAGGGGGAGTTAATGATGAAAAACTGTTTTTT	CARSPPGTGGVNDEKLFF
once	TRBV27	TRBD1	TRBJ1-5	TGTGCCAGCAAGCCACAGGGGAAAAGCAATCAGCCCCAGCATTTT	CASKPQGKSNQPQHF
.	TRBV9	.	TRBJ2-1	TGTGCCAGCAGCATAAGCGCGAGCTCCTACAATGAGCAGTTCTTC	CASSISASSYNEQFF
.	TRBV28	.	TRBJ2-1	TGTGCCAGCAGTTTCTTAGGCGCCAATGAGCAGTTCTTC	CASSFLGANEQFF
once	TRBV6-4	.	TRBJ1-3	TGTGCCAGCAGGTTCTCTGGAAACACCATATATTTT	CASRFSGNTIYF
.	TRBV28	TRBD1	TRBJ2-7	TGTGCCAGCAGTTCCCCTCCCGGGACAGGGAACTACGAGCAGTACTTC	CASSSPPGTGNYEQYF
once	TRBV9	.	TRBJ1-6	TGTGCCAGCAGCGCCATACAGTTTTCACCCCTCCACTTT	CASSAIQFSPLHF
.	TRBV7-8	.	TRBJ1-5	TGTGCCAGCAGCTTGGTGGGGTTTCTACCGGTTTCGGTTTATAGCAATCAGCCCCAGCATTTT	CASSLVGFLPVSVYSNQPQHF
.	TRBV30	.	TRBJ1-2	TGTGCCTGGAGTCCATCCGTGCCGAGCTACACCTTC	CAWSPSVPSYTF
once	TRBV4-1	TRBD1	TRBJ2-2	TGCGCCAGCAGCCAAGAAGGGGGCACAGTACCCAGGGACACCGGGGAGCTGTTTTTT	CASSQEGGTVPRDTGELFF
.	TRBV10-2	.	TRBJ1-4	TGCGCCAGCAGTGAGCACGGGGTAATTGAAAAACTGTTTTTT	CASSEHGVIEKLFF
.	TRBV30	TRBD2	TRBJ2-1	TGTGCCTGGAAACCGGGACTAGCGGGAGGTTACAATGAGCAGTTCTTC	CAWKPGLAGGYNEQFF
.	TRBV11-3	.	TRBJ2-5	TGTGCCAGCAGCTTGGGCGAGGAGACCCAGTACTTC	CASSLGEETQYF
.	TRBV18	.	TRBJ2-2	TGTGCCAGCTCGGAACTAGGGAACACCGGGGAGCTGTTTTTT	CASSELGNTGELFF
.	TRBV18	.	TRBJ2-2	TGTGCCAGCTCGCTCCGGGCCTCGAACACCGGGGAGCTGTTTTTT	CASSLRASNTGELFF
.	TRBV12-5	.	TRBJ1-1	TGTGCTAGTGGTTTTGGGGGCGCGAGGACTGAAGCTTTCTTT	CASGFGGARTEAFF